The T cell receptor (beta chain) described here comes from a study of response to subunit inactivated influenza vaccine. Findings and caveats of the study: The authors offered the suggestion that each seasonal influenza vaccination recruits few new T cells.

There are many counts of this clonotype. Antigen: not known. TCRdb analysed the RT-PCR reads with MiXCR anew, one entry per CDR3 protein. Altogether over 150,000 distinct CDR3 sequences are present, 11% being singletons, with the ten largest covering over 10%. The CDR3 extends over 15 amino acids. Germline V gene sequence: CDR1 SGDLS, CDR2 YYNGEE. With 0 bases removed from V and 2 bases from J, the gap between germline ends came to 12 bases. The chain uses TRBV9 and TRBJ2-7, with no clear D. The specimen comprised non-naive T cells sorted from PBMCs, sampled around seven weeks after vaccination. The TCR originated in a man aged 45-65 years who received an inactivated influenza vaccine. The DNA of the CDR3 is TGTGCCAGCAGCGTAGGCCAAGCCTCTACCTACGAGCAGTACTTC. This gives the protein CASSVGQASTYEQYF. Drawing the rest from reference TRBV9 and TRBJ2-7, the complete variable domain is DSGVTQTPKHLITATGQRVTLRCSPRSGDLSVYWYQQSLDQGLQFLIQYYNGEERAKGNILERFSAQQFPDLHSELNLSSLELGDSALYFCASSVGQASTYEQYFGPGTRLTVT.